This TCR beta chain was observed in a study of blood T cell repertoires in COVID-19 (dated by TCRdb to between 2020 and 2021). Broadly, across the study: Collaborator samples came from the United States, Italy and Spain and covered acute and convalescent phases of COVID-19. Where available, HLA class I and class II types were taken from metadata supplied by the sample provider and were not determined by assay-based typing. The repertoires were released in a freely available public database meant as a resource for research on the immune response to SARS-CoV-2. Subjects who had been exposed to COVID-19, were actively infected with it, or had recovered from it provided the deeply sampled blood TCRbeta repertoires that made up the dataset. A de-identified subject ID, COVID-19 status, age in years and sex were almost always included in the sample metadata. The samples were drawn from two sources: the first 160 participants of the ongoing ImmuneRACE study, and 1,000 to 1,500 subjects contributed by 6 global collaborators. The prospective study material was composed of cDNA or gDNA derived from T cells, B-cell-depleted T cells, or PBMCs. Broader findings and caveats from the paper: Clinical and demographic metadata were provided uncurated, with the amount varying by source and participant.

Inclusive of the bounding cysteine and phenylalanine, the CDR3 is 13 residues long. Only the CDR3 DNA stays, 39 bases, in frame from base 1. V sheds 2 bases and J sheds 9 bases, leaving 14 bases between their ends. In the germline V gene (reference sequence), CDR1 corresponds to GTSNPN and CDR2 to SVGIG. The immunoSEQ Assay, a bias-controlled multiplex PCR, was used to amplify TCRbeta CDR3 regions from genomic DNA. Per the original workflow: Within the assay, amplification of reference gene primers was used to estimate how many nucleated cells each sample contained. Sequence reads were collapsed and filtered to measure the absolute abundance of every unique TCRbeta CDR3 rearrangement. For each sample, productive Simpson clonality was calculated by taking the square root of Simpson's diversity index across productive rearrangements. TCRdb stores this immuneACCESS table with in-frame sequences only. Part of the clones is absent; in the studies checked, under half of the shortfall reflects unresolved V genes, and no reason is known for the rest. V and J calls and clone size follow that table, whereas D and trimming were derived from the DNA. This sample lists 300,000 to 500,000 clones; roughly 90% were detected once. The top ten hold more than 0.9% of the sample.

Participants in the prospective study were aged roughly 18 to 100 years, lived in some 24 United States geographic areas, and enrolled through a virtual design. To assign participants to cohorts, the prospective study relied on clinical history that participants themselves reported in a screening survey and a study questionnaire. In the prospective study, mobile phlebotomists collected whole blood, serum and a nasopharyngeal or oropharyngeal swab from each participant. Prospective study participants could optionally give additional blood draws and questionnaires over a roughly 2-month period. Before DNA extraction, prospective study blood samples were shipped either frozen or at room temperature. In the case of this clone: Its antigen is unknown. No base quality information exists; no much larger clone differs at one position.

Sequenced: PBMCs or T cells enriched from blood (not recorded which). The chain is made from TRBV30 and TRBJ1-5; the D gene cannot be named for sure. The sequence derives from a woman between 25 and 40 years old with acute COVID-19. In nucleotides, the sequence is TGTGCCTGGAGTTCGGGGTCGTGGGCGCCCCAGCATTTT. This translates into CAWSSGSWAPQHF.